A selection of T cell receptor beta chains follows, all from one sample in a study of beta chain features in type 1 diabetes. Assay used: immunoSEQ multiplex PCR; TCRdb lists only in-frame clones, some missing. The sample lists roughly 230,000 clones, about 10% occurring once. Sequences were obtained from naive CD4+ T cells from blood. The source of these receptors is a woman aged 18-30 years in good health. Both conserved end residues are part of each CDR3. The D gene is left open where the match is weak. Expanded clones get a size class; other rows say once, few or many, or leave the size out.

d_gene,abundance,j_gene,v_gene,CDR3aa,CDR3nt
NA,few,TRBJ2-7,TRBV5-1,CASSPFPGNSYEQYF,TGCGCCAGCAGCCCGTTCCCGGGGAACTCCTACGAGCAGTACTTC
TRBD2,few,TRBJ2-3,TRBV27,CASSSAWPGLVADTQYF,TGTGCCAGCAGTTCCGCCTGGCCGGGACTAGTAGCCGATACGCAGTATTTT
TRBD2,NA,TRBJ2-2,TRBV19,CASRRVLAGGTGELFF,TGTGCCAGTAGGCGCGTACTAGCGGGGGGGACCGGGGAGCTGTTTTTT
NA,few,TRBJ2-7,TRBV2,CASRVGRVEEQYF,TGTGCCAGCAGGGTAGGTCGTGTGGAGGAGCAGTACTTC
TRBD2,few,TRBJ2-1,TRBV9,CASSVERTSGYNEQFF,TGTGCCAGCAGCGTAGAAAGGACTAGCGGTTACAATGAGCAGTTCTTC
TRBD2,many,TRBJ2-5,TRBV5-4,CASSLGLAGQRETQYF,TGTGCCAGCAGCCTGGGACTAGCGGGGCAACGGGAGACCCAGTACTTC
TRBD2,few,TRBJ2-1,TRBV19,CASSIVASGNEQFF,TGTGCCAGTAGTATAGTCGCTAGCGGGAATGAGCAGTTCTTC
NA,many,TRBJ2-7,TRBV13,CASSLTGEQYF,TGTGCCAGCAGCTTAACGGGGGAGCAGTACTTC
TRBD1,NA,TRBJ2-1,TRBV11-2,CASSFDRDPYNEQFF,TGTGCCAGCAGCTTCGACAGGGACCCCTACAATGAGCAGTTCTTC
NA,NA,TRBJ2-3,TRBV5-1,CASSFPQGPATDTQYF,TGCGCCAGCAGCTTCCCTCAGGGCCCTGCCACAGATACGCAGTATTTT
TRBD1,NA,TRBJ2-3,TRBV28,CASRLRGTQYF,TGTGCCAGCAGACTCAGGGGGACGCAGTATTTT
NA,NA,TRBJ2-2,TRBV4-2,CASRTGSPNTGELFF,TGTGCCAGCAGAACAGGGAGTCCGAACACCGGGGAGCTGTTTTTT
NA,NA,TRBJ1-1,TRBV19,CASSRRGVTEAFF,TGTGCCAGTAGTCGCAGGGGAGTAACTGAAGCTTTCTTT
TRBD1,NA,TRBJ2-5,TRBV30,CAWRRQGQETQYF,TGTGCCTGGAGGAGACAGGGTCAAGAGACCCAGTACTTC
NA,few,TRBJ2-7,TRBV5-1,CASSTAQRIRGSYEQYF,TGCGCCAGCAGCACGGCTCAAAGGATCCGGGGGTCCTACGAGCAGTACTTC
NA,NA,TRBJ2-7,TRBV9,CASSVGSGGSSYEQYF,TGTGCCAGCAGCGTAGGGTCTGGCGGTAGCTCCTACGAGCAGTACTTC
NA,few,TRBJ2-5,TRBV30,CAWNQGQETQYF,TGTGCCTGGAATCAGGGTCAAGAGACCCAGTACTTC
NA,NA,TRBJ1-4,TRBV9,CASSLRPGAKSEKLFF,TGTGCCAGCAGCCTACGTCCGGGAGCAAAATCGGAAAAACTGTTTTTT
NA,NA,TRBJ2-5,TRBV5-1,CASSLVVETQYF,TGCGCCAGCAGCTTGGTAGTGGAGACCCAGTACTTC
TRBD1,NA,TRBJ2-7,TRBV7-2,CASTPRTGASYEQYF,TGTGCCAGCACCCCCCGGACAGGGGCCTCCTACGAGCAGTACTTC
TRBD1,NA,TRBJ1-5,TRBV12-5,CASGSGQGAVNQPQHF,TGTGCTAGTGGATCGGGACAGGGGGCCGTCAATCAGCCCCAGCATTTT
TRBD2,NA,TRBJ2-7,TRBV4-2,CASSQEGTSGRIPHEQYF,TGTGCCAGCAGCCAAGAGGGTACAAGCGGGAGAATCCCCCACGAGCAGTACTTC
NA,few,TRBJ2-7,TRBV18,CASSPSNSLTISYEQYF,TGTGCCAGCTCACCCTCCAATTCCCTAACTATCTCCTACGAGCAGTACTTC
TRBD1,few,TRBJ2-5,TRBV5-1,CASSLAGTGLETQYF,TGCGCCAGCAGCTTGGCGGGGACAGGTTTGGAGACCCAGTACTTC
TRBD1,NA,TRBJ2-7,TRBV4-3,CASSQPGQGIQYF,TGCGCCAGCAGCCAGCCGGGACAGGGCATCCAGTACTTC
NA,few,TRBJ1-1,TRBV6-6,CASSVGSEETEAFF,TGTGCCAGCAGTGTCGGGAGTGAGGAGACTGAAGCTTTCTTT
NA,NA,TRBJ2-1,TRBV9,CASSVFHRGEQFF,TGTGCCAGCAGCGTATTTCATCGCGGTGAGCAGTTCTTC
TRBD1,NA,TRBJ1-2,TRBV15,CATSRVGMGGQGNGYTF,TGTGCCACCAGCAGAGTCGGAATGGGGGGACAGGGAAACGGCTACACCTTC
NA,many,TRBJ2-1,TRBV28,CASSPFRGSNEQFF,TGTGCCAGCAGTCCCTTTCGCGGCAGCAATGAGCAGTTCTTC
TRBD2,few,TRBJ2-3,TRBV9,CASNGAGGSTDTQYF,TGTGCCAGCAACGGGGCGGGAGGGAGCACAGATACGCAGTATTTT
NA,many,TRBJ2-4,TRBV9,CASSVMGADIQYF,TGTGCCAGCAGCGTTATGGGGGCCGACATTCAGTACTTC
TRBD1,NA,TRBJ2-7,TRBV6-6,CASTSSGTGYYEQYF,TGTGCCAGCACCAGTTCTGGGACAGGATACTACGAGCAGTACTTC
TRBD2,NA,TRBJ2-1,TRBV27,CASSPGLVKDEQFF,TGTGCCAGCAGTCCGGGACTAGTCAAGGATGAGCAGTTCTTC
TRBD1,NA,TRBJ1-3,TRBV5-1,CASSRGQVSGNTIYF,TGCGCCAGCAGCCGCGGACAGGTCTCTGGAAACACCATATATTTT
NA,NA,TRBJ1-5,TRBV27,CASFQDIGNQPQHF,TGTGCCAGCTTTCAGGACATTGGCAATCAGCCCCAGCATTTT
TRBD1,few,TRBJ2-1,TRBV18,CASSPAQGDGSGFF,TGTGCCAGCTCACCAGCACAGGGGGATGGTTCGGGGTTCTTC
TRBD1,few,TRBJ2-2,TRBV2,CASSYRGPFGGELFF,TGTGCCAGCAGTTACAGGGGTCCATTTGGCGGGGAGCTGTTTTTT
TRBD2,NA,TRBJ2-1,TRBV9,CASSPGASGGPFNEQFF,TGTGCCAGCAGCCCCGGGGCTAGCGGGGGGCCCTTCAATGAGCAGTTCTTC
TRBD1,few,TRBJ1-5,TRBV19,CASSIRQGYNQPQHF,TGTGCCAGTAGTATACGACAGGGCTACAATCAGCCCCAGCATTTT
NA,few,TRBJ1-5,TRBV4-1,CASSQDRTVNQPQHF,TGCGCCAGCAGCCAAGATCGGACAGTCAATCAGCCCCAGCATTTT